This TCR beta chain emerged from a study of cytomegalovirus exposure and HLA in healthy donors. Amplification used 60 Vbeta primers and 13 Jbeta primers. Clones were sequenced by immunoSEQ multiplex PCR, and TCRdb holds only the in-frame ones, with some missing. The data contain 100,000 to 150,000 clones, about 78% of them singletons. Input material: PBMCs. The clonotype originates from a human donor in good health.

The CDR3 protein is CAISAPVVSYGYTF. Here the CDR3 DNA reads TGTGCCATCAGCGCTCCGGTCGTAAGTTATGGCTACACCTTC. The V call is TRBV10-3, the J call TRBJ1-2; unclear D gene. Germline V gene lookup returns CDR1 ENHRY and CDR2 SYGVKD. The CDR3 contains 14 residues. Trimming removed 6 bases from V and 5 bases from J, with 16 bases in between.